This T cell receptor (beta chain) was observed in a study of PD-1 and CTLA-4 blockade in melanoma. Sequencing was performed with immunoSEQ multiplex PCR; in TCRdb, only in-frame clones are kept and a portion is missing. The table lists 23,000 or so clones, 88% of them singletons. V lost 2 bases and J 5 bases, leaving 18 bases between the germline ends. This CDR3 is built from 16 residues. Germline V gene data show CDR1 as MNHEY and CDR2 as SVGAGI. The sequences come from CD8+ T cells from peripheral blood, collected before anti-PD-1 treatment. The clonotype was recovered from a human donor with melanoma. The V call is TRBV6-5, the J call TRBJ2-5; D possibly uses TRBD1 or TRBD2 (6 bases each). In nucleotides, the CDR3 is TGTGCCAGCAGTTACCCCAGAACCGGGGGCGACGAGACCCAGTACTTC. It specifies CASSYPRTGGDETQYF.